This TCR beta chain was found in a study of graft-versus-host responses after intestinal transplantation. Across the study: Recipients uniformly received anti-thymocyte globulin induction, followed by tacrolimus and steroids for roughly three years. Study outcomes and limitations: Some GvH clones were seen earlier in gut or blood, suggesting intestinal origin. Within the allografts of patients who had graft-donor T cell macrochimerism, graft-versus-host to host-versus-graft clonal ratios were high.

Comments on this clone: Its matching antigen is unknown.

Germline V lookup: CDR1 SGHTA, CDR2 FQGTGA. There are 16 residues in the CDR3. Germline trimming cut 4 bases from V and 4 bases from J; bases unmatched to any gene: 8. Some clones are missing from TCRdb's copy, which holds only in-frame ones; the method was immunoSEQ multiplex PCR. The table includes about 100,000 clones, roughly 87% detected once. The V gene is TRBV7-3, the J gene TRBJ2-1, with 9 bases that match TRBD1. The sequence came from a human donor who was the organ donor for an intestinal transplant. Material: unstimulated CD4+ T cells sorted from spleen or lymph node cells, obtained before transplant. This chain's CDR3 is CASSSIVGQGYNEQFF. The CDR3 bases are TGTGCCAGCAGCTCAATAGTGGGACAGGGTTACAATGAGCAGTTCTTC.